Listed here are 26 T cell receptor beta chains from one sample, sequenced in a study of immune evolution from preneoplasia to lung adenocarcinoma. Sequencing used immunoSEQ multiplex PCR; TCRdb keeps in-frame clones, though not all of them. Among 20,000 to 25,000 clones listed, over 70% were seen once. Source material: FFPE invasive lung adenocarcinoma tissue. Every receptor here comes from a person between 55 and 70 years old with lung adenocarcinoma.

V is TRBV7-9 and J is TRBJ2-3; 11 bases are a match to TRBD2. Germline assignment: CDR1 SEHNR and CDR2 FQNEAQ (reference sequence). This CDR3 comprises 19 residues. The V gene end was trimmed by 5 bases and the J gene end by 4 bases; junction bases not matched to a gene: 17. CDR3: CASSPRGTSGPMGPDTQYF. CDR3 nucleotides: TGTGCCAGCAGCCCACGAGGGACTAGCGGCCCCATGGGCCCAGATACGCAGTATTTT.

V is TRBV28 and J is TRBJ2-5; D gene unclear. The CDR3 contains 13 residues. V was pared by 1 base and J by 5 bases, with 8 bases between. CDR1 is MDHEN, CDR2 SYDVKM, per germline. The CDR3 DNA follows: TGTGCCAGCAGTTTATCGGATCGGGAGACCCAGTACTTC. Translated, it gives CASSLSDRETQYF.

The table lists this clone with a few counts. The V gene is TRBV30, the J gene TRBJ2-5, with D maybe TRBD2 (6 bases). This CDR3 region has 14 residues. The germline gives CDR1 GTSNPN, CDR2 SVGIG (reference sequence). V was pared by 6 bases and J by 1 base, with 15 bases between. The CDR3 DNA reads TGTGCCTGTCCACGGGACTCAAGCCAAGAGACCCAGTACTTC. Its protein is CACPRDSSQETQYF.

The chain carries TRBV2 and TRBJ1-1; a possible D gene is TRBD1 (5 bases). Trimming stripped 4 bases from V and 1 base from J, with 7 bases between. This CDR3 has 13 amino acids. Per the germline V gene, CDR1 is SNHLY and CDR2 is FYNNEI. In DNA form, the CDR3 reads TGTGCCAGCAGTGGGGACGCGAACACTGAAGCTTTCTTT. Protein product: CASSGDANTEAFF.

V and J are TRBV9 and TRBJ2-2, with 8 bases matching TRBD2. V shed 3 bases and J 5 bases; nucleotides not matched to a gene: 6. The CDR3 contains 15 residues. Germline assignment: CDR1 SGDLS and CDR2 YYNGEE. DNA for the CDR3: TGTGCCAGCAGCGAATCGGGAGGGCGAACCGGGGAGCTGTTTTTT. Protein: CASSESGGRTGELFF.

The chain is built from TRBV19 and TRBJ2-7; D is uncertain. The CDR3 has 15 residues. V was trimmed by 5 bases and J by 0 bases, leaving 14 bases between them. Germline CDR1 LNHDA, CDR2 SQIVND (reference sequence). The CDR3 sequence: CASSPDGCSSYEQYF. In DNA form, the CDR3 reads TGTGCCAGTAGTCCGGACGGATGCTCCTCCTACGAGCAGTACTTC.

This clone was picked up one time. This rearrangement joins TRBV4-2 to TRBJ2-4, with TRBD2 matching 10 bases. Germline assignment: CDR1 LGHNA and CDR2 YNFKEQ. This CDR3 contains 15 residues. The V and J ends lost 4 bases and 6 bases, in that order; junction bases with no gene match: 6. The CDR3 is CASSPLLAGRNIQYF. In nucleotides, the CDR3 is TGTGCCAGCAGCCCACTACTAGCGGGAAGAAACATTCAGTACTTC.

In DNA, the CDR3 is TGTGCCAGCAGCGTACTCTCTAGCGGTAACACCGGGGAGCTGTTTTTT. Its protein product is CASSVLSSGNTGELFF. The gene calls are TRBV9 and TRBJ2-2, with 7 bases fitting TRBD2. This CDR3 spans 16 amino acids. V lost 1 base and J lost 2; bases outside the gene matches: 5. The germline V gene encodes CDR1 SGDLS and CDR2 YYNGEE.

This chain connects TRBV11-2 to TRBJ2-1, with D possibly being TRBD2 (6 bases). The CDR3 sequence is 15 residues long. V dropped 5 bases and J dropped 3 bases, with 14 bases sitting between them. CDR1 is SGHAT, CDR2 FQNNGV, per germline. The CDR3 reads CASSPSLAGYNEQFF. Written as DNA, the CDR3 is TGTGCCAGCAGCCCTTCACTAGCCGGCTACAATGAGCAGTTCTTC.

By share, this clone counts as medium-sized. The chain recombines TRBV6-5 with TRBJ2-7; 10 bases map to TRBD1. The germline gives CDR1 MNHEY, CDR2 SVGAGI. This CDR3 spans 14 amino acids. J lost 4 bases, V lost 6 bases, and 6 bases had no gene match. CDR3 bases: TGTGCCAGCAGGTTGGGACAGGGGACGTACGAGCAGTACTTC. Its protein product is CASRLGQGTYEQYF.

CDR3 sequence: CASSFWGTSGRTTDTQYF. The CDR3 DNA reads TGCGCCAGCAGCTTCTGGGGGACTAGCGGGAGGACCACAGATACGCAGTATTTT. This chain connects TRBV5-1 to TRBJ2-3, with 15 bases aligning to TRBD2. Per germline, CDR1 SGHRS and CDR2 YFSETQ. This CDR3 is 18 amino acids long. The V gene end was trimmed by 2 bases and the J gene end by 2 bases; junction bases not matched to a gene: 6.

This clone was detected a few times. V usage is TRBV11-2 and J usage is TRBJ1-2, with D tentatively TRBD1 (5 bases). With 1 base removed from V and 0 bases from J, the gap between germline ends came to 12 bases. CDR3 length: 16 residues. The germline V gene encodes CDR1 SGHAT and CDR2 FQNNGV. CDR3: CASSLGGTVANYGYTF. CDR3 in DNA: TGTGCCAGCAGCTTAGGTGGGACTGTAGCTAACTATGGCTACACCTTC.

The chain carries TRBV30 and TRBJ2-1; 11 positions match TRBD2. The CDR3 length is 16 residues. CDR1 and CDR2 (germline): GTSNPN, SVGIG (reference sequence). The ends lost 2 bases at V and 9 bases at J; junction bases unmatched: 12. This CDR3 reads CAWSPKLAGGRFEQFF. The CDR3 region has the DNA TGTGCCTGGAGTCCAAAGCTAGCGGGAGGTCGCTTTGAGCAGTTCTTC. The variable domain in full, completed from reference TRBV30 and TRBJ2-1, reads SQTIHQWPATLVQPVGSPLSLECTVEGTSNPNLYWYRQAAGRGLQLLFYSVGIGQISSEVPQNLSASRPQDRQFILSSKKLLLSDSGFYLCAWSPKLAGGRFEQFFGPGTRLTVL.

As to this clone: The junction departs from germline at one end; a sequencing error may be responsible. The chain is built from TRBV9 and TRBJ2-2; 7 nucleotides align to TRBD1. This CDR3 is built from 14 residues. Germline-derived CDR1 and CDR2 are SGDLS and YYNGEE. The chain's CDR3 is CASSVRGPTRELFF. The CDR3 DNA is TGTGCCAGCAGCGTGAGGGGGCCCACCAGGGAGCTGTTTTTT.

This clone was counted between two and nine times. The J gene is TRBJ2-2, the V gene TRBV18; D ambiguous. The V gene's germline CDR1 is KGHSH and CDR2 LQKENI. The CDR3 is made up of 15 amino acids. The V end was cut by 2 bases, the J end by 5 bases, with 12 bases between. CDR3 nucleotide sequence: TGTGCCAGCTCACCAGAGTCGGCGGCGACCGGGGAGCTGTTTTTT. Its translation is CASSPESAATGELFF. Using reference TRBV18 and TRBJ2-2 for the parts outside the CDR3, the full variable domain is NAGVMQNPRHLVRRRGQEARLRCSPMKGHSHVYWYRQLPEEGLKFMVYLQKENIIDESGMPKERFSAEFPKEGPSILRIQQVVRGDSAAYFCASSPESAATGELFFGEGSRLTVL.

The J gene is TRBJ1-1, the V gene TRBV5-6; 11 nucleotides match TRBD1. The CDR3 has 16 amino acids. Germline lookup yields CDR1 SGHDT and CDR2 YYEEEE. The V segment lost 3 bases and the J segment 0 bases; nucleotides outside the gene matches: 4. CDR3 residues: CASSSDRGLLNTEAFF. Written as DNA, the CDR3 is TGTGCCAGCAGCTCGGACAGGGGGCTGCTGAACACTGAAGCTTTCTTT.

V gene TRBV6-5 combines with J gene TRBJ2-1, with 8 bases fitting TRBD2. J was trimmed by 6 bases and V by 6 bases; bases with no gene match: 7. This CDR3 is built from 14 residues. Germline lookup yields CDR1 MNHEY and CDR2 SVGAGI. The CDR3 is CASRAGLGANEQFF. The CDR3 DNA reads TGTGCCAGCAGGGCGGGACTAGGGGCCAATGAGCAGTTCTTC.

The chain combines TRBV19 with TRBJ2-5; a possible D gene is TRBD2 (5 bases). Germline assignment: CDR1 LNHDA and CDR2 SQIVND (reference sequence). The CDR3 has 14 amino acids. Deletions cut 0 bases from V and 4 bases from J, with 9 bases between. Here the CDR3 DNA reads TGTGCCAGTAGTATAGACCCCGGAGGAGAGACCCAGTACTTC. This codes for CASSIDPGGETQYF.

The rearrangement joins TRBV18 to TRBJ2-7, with D perhaps being TRBD1 or TRBD2 (5 bases each). Trimming shortened V by 4 bases and J by 1 base, and 14 bases separated the two germline ends. The germline V gene has CDR1 KGHSH and CDR2 LQKENI. This CDR3 spans 15 amino acids. The CDR3 DNA reads as TGTGCCAGCTCACAAGCCGGGACGGCTTCCTACGAGCAGTACTTC. Protein sequence: CASSQAGTASYEQYF. Full variable domain (remainder filled in from reference TRBV18 and TRBJ2-7): NAGVMQNPRHLVRRRGQEARLRCSPMKGHSHVYWYRQLPEEGLKFMVYLQKENIIDESGMPKERFSAEFPKEGPSILRIQQVVRGDSAAYFCASSQAGTASYEQYFGPGTRLTVT.

This clone was counted between two and nine times. Other DNA sequences in this specimen translate into the identical CDR3. The rearrangement links TRBV2 to TRBJ1-5; D uncertain. V lost 7 bases and J 0 bases, leaving 7 bases between the germline ends. The germline CDR1 and CDR2 sequences are SNHLY and FYNNEI. CDR3 length equals 13 residues. The CDR3, as DNA: TGTGCCAGCATGAGAGATAGCAATCAGCCCCAGCATTTT. Encoded protein: CASMRDSNQPQHF.

The V gene is TRBV2, the J gene TRBJ1-1, with 7 bases fitting TRBD1. The germline V gene has CDR1 SNHLY and CDR2 FYNNEI. The junction had 3 bases not matched to a gene; V was cut back by 4 bases and J by 1 base. The CDR3 length is 14 residues. The chain's CDR3 is CASSVGQENTEAFF. CDR3 DNA: TGTGCCAGCAGTGTCGGACAGGAGAACACTGAAGCTTTCTTT.

The chain joins TRBV28 to TRBJ2-5; 7 bases align to TRBD2. J gave up 2 bases and V 5 bases, and 8 bases lay outside the gene matches. Germline values: CDR1 MDHEN, CDR2 SYDVKM. The CDR3 runs 15 residues. The CDR3 loop reads CASSTTGTTQETQYF. The CDR3 DNA follows: TGTGCCAGCAGTACAACCGGGACTACACAAGAGACCCAGTACTTC.

This sequence joins TRBV9 and TRBJ2-1; 9 bases fit TRBD1. The germline gives CDR1 SGDLS, CDR2 YYNGEE. The CDR3 consists of 16 residues. Trimming removed 3 bases from V and 1 base from J; junction bases left unmatched: 5. CDR3: CASSGGTGKSYNEQFF. CDR3 DNA: TGTGCCAGCAGCGGTGGGACAGGGAAGTCCTACAATGAGCAGTTCTTC.

This chain joins TRBV5-1 and TRBJ2-4, with D possibly being TRBD2 (6 bases). Germline V lookup: CDR1 SGHRS, CDR2 YFSETQ. The CDR3 length is 14 residues. The V gene lost 7 bases and the J gene lost 3 bases, with 14 bases spanning the gap. CDR3 nucleotide sequence: TGCGCCAGCTCCACGGGACTCTACAAAAACATTCAGTACTTC. Translated: CASSTGLYKNIQYF. The variable domain in full, completed from reference TRBV5-1 and TRBJ2-4, reads KAGVTQTPRYLIKTRGQQVTLSCSPISGHRSVSWYQQTPGQGLQFLFEYFSETQRNKGNFPGRFSGRQFSNSRSEMNVSTLELGDSALYLCASSTGLYKNIQYFGAGTRLSVL.

The chain is built from TRBV30 and TRBJ2-3; TRBD2 aligns across 9 bases. Germline values: CDR1 GTSNPN, CDR2 SVGIG (reference sequence). CDR3 length equals 14 residues. Unmatched junction bases numbered 2, after V lost 4 bases and J lost 0 bases. This CDR3 reads CAWMGLASTDTQYF. The CDR3 DNA is TGTGCCTGGATGGGACTAGCCAGCACAGATACGCAGTATTTT.

This chain links TRBV11-2 with TRBJ2-5; the D gene is possibly TRBD1 (6 bases). Looked up from germline, CDR1 is SGHAT and CDR2 is FQNNGV. Trimming cost V 5 bases and J 7 bases, with 17 bases left between them. The CDR3 is 14 amino acids. This chain's CDR3 is CASSVRQEPVTQYF. The CDR3 DNA is TGTGCCAGCAGCGTCCGACAGGAGCCCGTGACCCAGTACTTC.